The 3 T cell receptor beta chains below come from one sample, sequenced in a study of T cells in localized non-small cell lung cancer (dated by TCRdb to the early 2020s). Receptor amplification or capture employed the immunoSEQ multiplex PCR assay. Held by TCRdb, this immuneACCESS table contains in-frame sequences only and omits some clones. Under half of the omission traces to an unresolved V gene where checked; the cause of the rest is unknown. Within this sample are tens of thousands of clones, with approximately 86% of them counted one time only. About 15% of the sample is held by the ten biggest clonotypes. The sample in question was peripheral blood, obtained before any cancer treatment. Receptor source: a man between 40 and 75 years old with stage I squamous cell lung carcinoma.

The chain has TRBV19 and TRBJ2-1; D unresolved. The length of the CDR3 is 16 residues. With 4 bases removed from V and 1 base from J, the gap between germline ends came to 14 bases. Germline V gives CDR1 LNHDA, CDR2 SQIVND (reference sequence). CDR3 in amino acids: CASSTLKRLSYNEQFF. Here the CDR3 DNA reads TGTGCCAGTAGTACTCTCAAGCGCCTATCCTACAATGAGCAGTTCTTC. Full variable domain (missing parts from reference TRBV19 and TRBJ2-1): DGGITQSPKYLFRKEGQNVTLSCEQNLNHDAMYWYRQDPGQGLRLIYYSQIVNDFQKGDIAEGYSVSREKKESFPLTVTSAQKNPTAFYLCASSTLKRLSYNEQFFGPGTRLTVL.

The chain carries TRBV10-1 and TRBJ1-1; 7 bases are shared with TRBD1. The germline gives CDR1 WNHNN, CDR2 SYGVQD (reference sequence). CDR3 length equals 13 residues. The V and J ends lost 0 bases and 9 bases, in that order; junction bases with no gene match: 4. Here the CDR3 DNA reads TGCGCCAGCAGTGAGTCGGGCAGGGGGAAAGCTTTCTTT. It is translated as CASSESGRGKAFF.

V gene TRBV5-6 combines with J gene TRBJ2-3; no definite D call. Looked up from germline, CDR1 is SGHDT and CDR2 is YYEEEE. CDR3 length: 14 amino acids. V was clipped by 2 bases and J by 2 bases, with 9 bases between them. The CDR3 sequence is CASSFLQITDTQYF. CDR3 DNA: TGTGCCAGCAGCTTCTTGCAGATCACAGATACGCAGTATTTT.